One T cell receptor (beta chain) is described in this entry. Sequenced by immunoSEQ multiplex PCR; TCRdb stores in-frame clones only, minus some. The data contain more than 350,000 clones, 80% to 90% of them singletons. The entry originates in a study of blood T cell repertoires in COVID-19. The CDR3 is 16 amino acids. With V trimmed by 0 bases and J by 5 bases, 7 bases remained unmatched. Germline CDR1 and CDR2: KGHSH and LQKENI. The sequenced sample was PBMCs or T cells enriched from blood (not recorded which). V and J are TRBV18 and TRBJ2-1; the match to TRBD1 covers 7 bases. This receptor was obtained from a man between 18 and 35 years old who had recovered from COVID-19. As DNA, the CDR3 is TGTGCCAGCTCACCACCAGGGACAGTGATAAACAATGAGCAGTTCTTC. This gives the protein CASSPPGTVINNEQFF.